This TCR beta chain came from a study of blood T cell repertoires in COVID-19. The assay was immunoSEQ multiplex PCR, and TCRdb's table has in-frame clones only and misses some. The top ten clones hold approximately 3% of a sample with 150,000 to 200,000 clones, roughly nine tenths of them seen once. CDR3 length equals 17 residues. After removal of 4 bases from V and 0 bases from J, the junction contained 7 bases not matched to a gene. Germline CDR1 and CDR2: SGHTS and YDEGEE. The clonotype originates from a man aged 55-75 years with acute or convalescent COVID-19. The chain links TRBV5-8 to TRBJ1-3, with TRBD1 matching over 10 bases. The sequenced sample was peripheral blood. The CDR3 region is CASSGWTGGLSGNTIYF. The CDR3 DNA reads as TGTGCCAGCAGCGGATGGACAGGGGGACTCTCTGGAAACACCATATATTTT.